A single sample gave rise to the 14 T cell receptor beta chains below, sequenced in a study of vaccination and CD4 T cells after COVID-19 (dated by TCRdb to 2022 to 2024). The antigens for these receptors are not known. The treatment or condition tag for this specimen amounts to: approximately 11-day PBMC culture with coronavirus spike peptide pools or control peptides (ViraFEST assay). CD4+ T cells from unexposed donors were collected before the COVID-19 pandemic (2011-2018). Libraries were made using PCR. TCRdb names Illumina iSeq 100 as the instrument used. DNA from cultured CD4+ T cells underwent TCR sequencing with the Oncomine TCR Beta short-read assay at the Johns Hopkins FTIC core. The public reads were run again by TCRdb, first through fastp at Q25 and then through MiXCR, and only productive beta chains were kept. Identical CDR3 proteins give one entry, which carries the most common genes and DNA. The sample table contains 7,500 to 8,000 distinct CDR3 sequences; only one count was recorded for under 65% of them. The ten largest clonotypes hold roughly an eighth of the sample.

Sequenced sample: CD4+ T cells from blood, cultured in vitro. Every receptor here comes from a human donor in good health.

The chain is built from TRBV10-2 and TRBJ2-7; TRBD1 agrees at 8 bases. The germline V gene encodes CDR1 WSHSY and CDR2 SAAADI. The CDR3 has 16 amino acids. The ends lost 0 bases at V and 3 bases at J; junction bases unmatched: 7. The CDR3, as DNA: TGCGCCAGCAGTGAGTCCTACCGGACAGGGCTCTACGAGCAGTACTTC. This sequence encodes CASSESYRTGLYEQYF.

This chain connects TRBV5-1 to TRBJ2-6; D is undetermined. Trimming removed 6 bases from V and 2 bases from J, with 15 bases in between. The CDR3 is made up of 16 amino acids. Germline CDR1 is SGHRS and CDR2 is YFSETQ. The CDR3 nucleotides read TGCGCCAGCACCCCGGCCCCTCAAGCTGGGGCCAACGTCCTGACTTTC. Protein sequence: CASTPAPQAGANVLTF.

This clonotype was recorded a few times. V and J are TRBV20-1 and TRBJ2-5, with D tentatively TRBD1 (6 bases). Trimming took 0 bases from V and 1 from J, leaving 12 bases between them. CDR1 DFQATT and CDR2 SNEGSKA come from the germline V gene (reference sequence). CDR3 length equals 15 residues. The CDR3 nucleotides are TGCAGTGCTAGAGATGGGACATCTACCCAAGAGACCCAGTACTTC. It encodes CSARDGTSTQETQYF.

The CDR3, as DNA: TGTGCCAGCAGCTTAGCCGGCTCCTATGGCTACACCTTC. Protein sequence: CASSLAGSYGYTF. The rearrangement joins TRBV7-9 to TRBJ1-2; D remains ambiguous. Germline V lookup: CDR1 SEHNR, CDR2 FQNEAQ (reference sequence). The CDR3 sequence is 13 residues long. V lost 0 bases and J lost 4, with 6 bases in between.

The gene calls are TRBV7-2 and TRBJ1-1, with D hard to call. V dropped 3 bases and J dropped 8 bases, with 16 bases sitting between them. The germline gives CDR1 SGHTA, CDR2 FQGNSA. CDR3 length: 14 amino acids. CDR3 sequence reads: CASSLTLQKREAFF. As DNA, the CDR3 is TGTGCCAGCAGCTTGACTTTACAGAAGCGCGAAGCTTTCTTT. Complete variable domain (other parts from reference TRBV7-2 and TRBJ1-1): GAGVSQSPSNKVTEKGKDVELRCDPISGHTALYWYRQSLGQGLEFLIYFQGNSAPDKSGLPSDRFSAERTGGSVSTLTIQRTQQEDSAVYLCASSLTLQKREAFFGQGTRLTVV.

By frequency in the sample, this clonotype is hyperexpanded. CDR3 amino acids: CASSPRQGDQPQHF. The DNA for the CDR3 is TGTGCCAGTAGTCCCCGACAGGGTGATCAGCCCCAGCATTTT. The V gene is TRBV19, the J gene TRBJ1-5, with 7 bases aligning to TRBD1. CDR1 and CDR2 (germline): LNHDA, SQIVND (reference sequence). V was pared by 5 bases and J by 5 bases, with 6 bases of the junction left unmatched. The CDR3 spans 14 residues.

V gene TRBV20-1 combines with J gene TRBJ2-2; 8 bases align to TRBD1. This CDR3 spans 15 amino acids. V shed 0 bases, J shed 3 bases, and the junction held 3 bases outside the gene matches. Looked up from germline, CDR1 is DFQATT and CDR2 is SNEGSKA (reference sequence). This CDR3 is CSARDRGRDTGELFF. The CDR3 nucleotides read TGCAGTGCTAGAGACAGGGGGCGGGACACCGGGGAGCTGTTTTTT.

The chain employs TRBV19 and TRBJ1-1, with D hard to call. V shed 3 bases and J shed 8 bases, with 19 bases lying between them. This CDR3 comprises 15 residues. The germline V gene encodes CDR1 LNHDA and CDR2 SQIVND (reference sequence). The chain's CDR3 is CASSILLSSESEAFF. CDR3 in DNA: TGTGCCAGTAGTATTCTCCTTAGCTCTGAGTCCGAAGCTTTCTTT.

In its sample, this clonotype was seen a few times. This rearrangement joins TRBV20-1 to TRBJ1-5; TRBD1 is a possible D gene (6 bases). V was trimmed by 0 bases and J by 3 bases, leaving 12 bases between them. The CDR3 extends over 15 amino acids. Germline CDR1 is DFQATT and CDR2 is SNEGSKA (reference sequence). The CDR3 is CSARDGNRVNQPQHF. The CDR3 bases are TGCAGTGCTAGAGACGGGAACAGGGTCAATCAGCCCCAGCATTTT.

This rearrangement joins TRBV19 to TRBJ2-5, with 8 bases identical to TRBD2. The germline V gene encodes CDR1 LNHDA and CDR2 SQIVND (reference sequence). V was clipped by 6 bases and J by 4 bases; unmatched bases: 10. The CDR3 has 15 residues. CDR3 residues: CASSSGGGLSETQYF. In nucleotides, the CDR3 is TGTGCCAGTAGCTCCGGGGGGGGGCTGTCAGAGACCCAGTACTTC.

This rearrangement joins TRBV28 to TRBJ2-2; D is possibly TRBD2 (5 bases). Trimming took off 3 bases at V and 6 bases at J, with 11 bases between the two ends. This CDR3 region has 14 residues. Per germline, CDR1 MDHEN and CDR2 SYDVKM. The CDR3 loop reads CASSFVAIPGELFF. The CDR3 region has the DNA TGTGCCAGCAGTTTTGTAGCGATCCCCGGGGAGCTGTTTTTT.

J is TRBJ1-2 and V is TRBV6-5; D may be TRBD1 (5 bases). Trimming stripped 4 bases from V and 10 bases from J, with 16 bases between. This CDR3 is 13 amino acids long. Germline CDR1 MNHEY, CDR2 SVGAGI. CDR3 protein: CASSSGKGVSYTF. In DNA, the CDR3 is TGTGCCAGCAGTTCAGGGAAAGGGGTATCCTACACCTTC.

In nucleotides, the CDR3 is TGCGCCAGCAGCTTAGAAACCGCCTACGAGCAGTACTTC. It encodes CASSLETAYEQYF. This chain uses TRBV5-1 with TRBJ2-7, with no clear D. Trimming cost V 2 bases and J 2 bases, with 8 bases left between them. The length of the CDR3 is 13 residues. The germline CDR1 and CDR2 sequences are SGHRS and YFSETQ.

The chain is built from TRBV15 and TRBJ1-2; D is perhaps TRBD1 (5 bases). This CDR3 is 15 amino acids long. Trimming removed 5 bases from V and 0 bases from J, with 13 bases in between. The germline gives CDR1 LNHNV, CDR2 YYDKDF (reference sequence). The DNA for the CDR3 is TGTGCCACCAGCGTGGGGGGAGGCGCTAACTATGGCTACACCTTC. Translated, it gives CATSVGGGANYGYTF.